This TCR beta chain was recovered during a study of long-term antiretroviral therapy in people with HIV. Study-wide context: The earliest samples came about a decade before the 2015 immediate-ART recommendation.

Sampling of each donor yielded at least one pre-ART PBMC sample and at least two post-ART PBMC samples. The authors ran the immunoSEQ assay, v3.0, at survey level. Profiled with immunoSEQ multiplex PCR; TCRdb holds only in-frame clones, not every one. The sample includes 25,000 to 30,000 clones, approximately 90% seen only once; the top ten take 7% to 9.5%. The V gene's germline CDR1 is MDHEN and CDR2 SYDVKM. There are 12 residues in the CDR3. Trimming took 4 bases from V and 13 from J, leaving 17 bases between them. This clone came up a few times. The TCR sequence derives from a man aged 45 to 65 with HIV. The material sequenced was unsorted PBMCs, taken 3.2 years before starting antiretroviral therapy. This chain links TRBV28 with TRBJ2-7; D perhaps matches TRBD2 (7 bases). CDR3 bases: TGTGCCAGCAGTTCCCCGGGGGGCTCCTGTTACTTC. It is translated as CASSSPGGSCYF.